The text below deals with one T cell receptor beta chain. The germline CDR1 and CDR2 sequences are SGHRS and YFSETQ. With 3 bases removed from V and 1 base from J, the gap between germline ends came to 5 bases. The CDR3 is 13 amino acids. These data come from a study of blood T cell repertoires in COVID-19. Study details: Nucleic acid was either cDNA or gDNA, and it came from T cells, B-cell-depleted T cells, or PBMCs.

The authors' processing: Reference gene primers were amplified, and this amplification served to estimate nucleated cell counts. Assay used: immunoSEQ multiplex PCR; TCRdb lists only in-frame clones, some missing. V and J calls and clone size are those listed in that table; D and trimming were worked out from the DNA. The sample records more than 200,000 clones, 80% to 90% being singletons. The rearrangement links TRBV5-1 to TRBJ1-3, with D unresolved. This TCR was sampled from a man younger than 40 with active or convalescent COVID-19. The specimen sequenced was peripheral blood. The CDR3 region is CASSSTSGNTIYF. The CDR3 DNA reads TGCGCCAGCAGCTCCACTTCTGGAAACACCATATATTTT.